Here is one T cell receptor (beta chain) with its context. These data are taken from a study of technical replicates of blood from several donors. Assay: immunoSEQ multiplex PCR; the TCRdb copy retains only in-frame clones and omits some. The sample holds about 95,000 clones, about 95% seen once. The TCR was taken from a human donor in good health. The sample comprised T cells isolated from PBMCs.

The CDR3 DNA follows: TGCAGCGTTGAAAAGAGACTAGCTATAGAGACCCAGTACTTC. It translates to CSVEKRLAIETQYF. The chain is built from TRBV29-1 and TRBJ2-5; 7 bases are shared with TRBD2. The J segment lost 4 bases and the V segment lost 2 bases, leaving 7 bases of the junction unmatched. This CDR3 is built from 14 residues. The germline gives CDR1 SQVTM, CDR2 ANQGSEA.